These 2 T cell receptor beta chains were all obtained from the same sample, sequenced in a study of siplizumab effects on memory and regulatory T cells. Repertoires were generated with immunoSEQ multiplex PCR, while TCRdb's copy carries only in-frame clones and drops some. The profile shows about 80,000 clones, approximately 95% of them singletons. Sequencing was performed on CD8+ T cells sorted from blood. The receptors were gathered from a human donor in good health.

The V call is TRBV6-5, the J call TRBJ1-1; no definite D call. CDR1 MNHEY and CDR2 SVGAGI come from the germline V gene. Between the trimmed V and J ends, which lost 0 bases and 2 bases, there was a span of 4 bases. The CDR3 loop spans 13 amino acids. The CDR3 spells CASSYSSNTEAFF. The CDR3 bases are TGTGCCAGCAGTTACTCGTCTAACACTGAAGCTTTCTTT.

The gene calls are TRBV2 and TRBJ2-7; 9 bases are a match to TRBD1. The CDR3 is 13 amino acids. Trimming cost V 8 bases and J 5 bases; bases outside gene matches: 7. CDR1 and CDR2 from the germline V gene are SNHLY and FYNNEI. This CDR3 is CASGGTGFNEQYF. CDR3 DNA sequence: TGTGCCAGCGGGGGGACAGGGTTCAACGAGCAGTACTTC.